These 2 T cell receptor beta chains share one sample of origin, sequenced in a study of T cells expressing NK-cell markers. From the 5' RACE reads, TCRdb lists one entry per CDR3 protein and no DNA. The sample totals a few hundred thousand distinct CDR3 sequences. The sequenced material came from blood T cells: a sorted CD56 or NKG2C T cell subset, CD4+ or CD8+ T cells, or bulk PBMC T cells (not recorded which). All receptors come from a man younger than 35 in good health.

V is TRBV5-1 and J is TRBJ1-1; TCRdb gives TRBD1 as the D gene, but with no DNA this cannot be confirmed. Germline lookup yields CDR1 SGHRS and CDR2 YFSETQ. The CDR3 extends over 16 amino acids. CDR3 sequence: CASSFRQGRTNTEAFF.

V is TRBV12-3 or TRBV12-4 and J is TRBJ2-3; TCRdb's assignment of TRBD1 cannot be checked, as there is no DNA. The CDR3 runs 17 residues. The CDR3 loop reads CASSCSLQGGITDTQYF.